This TCR beta chain was obtained from a study of T-cell memory formation after mild COVID-19. Sample barcodes and UMIs were carried by the TCR alpha and TCR beta cDNA libraries that 5'RACE generated with constant-segment primers. TCRdb processed the 5' RACE reads anew with MiXCR; each CDR3 protein has one entry. The profile covers fewer than 350,000 distinct CDR3 sequences, with 13% to 15% appearing a single time and 21% taken by the ten largest. V was pared by 3 bases and J by 2 bases, with 12 bases between. The CDR3 is made up of 15 amino acids. The germline V gene has CDR1 MNHEY and CDR2 SMNVEV (reference sequence). Study observations and caveats: Clones contracting over day 15 to 85 were CD4/CD8 balanced, with later expanders leaning CD4+.

Comment on this clonotype: The antigen remains unidentified.

The receptor's source is a young man who had mild COVID-19 (a few samples of this study predate the infection). Cell type and time point are not known. Sequenced: PBMCs or a T cell subset sorted from them (not recorded which). The genes are TRBV27 and TRBJ2-3; D gene unclear. The CDR3 DNA reads TGTGCCAGCAGTTTCAAGGACGGTTCCACAGATACGCAGTATTTT. Residues: CASSFKDGSTDTQYF.